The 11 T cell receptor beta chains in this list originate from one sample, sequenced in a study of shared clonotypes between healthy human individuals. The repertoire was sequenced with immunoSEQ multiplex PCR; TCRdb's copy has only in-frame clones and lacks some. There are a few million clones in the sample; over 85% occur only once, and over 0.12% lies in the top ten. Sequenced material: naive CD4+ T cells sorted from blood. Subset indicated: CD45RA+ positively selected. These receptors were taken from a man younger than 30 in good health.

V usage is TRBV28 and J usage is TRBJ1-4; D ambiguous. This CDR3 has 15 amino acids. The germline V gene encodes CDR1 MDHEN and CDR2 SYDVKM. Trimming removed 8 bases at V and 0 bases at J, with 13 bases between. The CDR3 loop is CASLSLGTTNEKLFF. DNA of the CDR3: TGTGCCAGCCTATCCCTCGGAACAACTAATGAAAAACTGTTTTTT.

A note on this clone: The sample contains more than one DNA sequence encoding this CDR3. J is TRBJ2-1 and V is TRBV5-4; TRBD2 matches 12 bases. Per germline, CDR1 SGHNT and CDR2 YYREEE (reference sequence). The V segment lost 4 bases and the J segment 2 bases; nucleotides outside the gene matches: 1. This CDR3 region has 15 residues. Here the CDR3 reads CASSLAGGTYNEQFF. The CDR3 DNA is TGTGCCAGCAGCCTAGCGGGAGGGACCTACAATGAGCAGTTCTTC.

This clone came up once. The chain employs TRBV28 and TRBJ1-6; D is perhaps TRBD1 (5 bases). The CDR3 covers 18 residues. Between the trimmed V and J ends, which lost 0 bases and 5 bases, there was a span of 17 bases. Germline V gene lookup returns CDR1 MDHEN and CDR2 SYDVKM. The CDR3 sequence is CASSLWASKGRDNSPLHF. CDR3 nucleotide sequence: TGTGCCAGCAGTTTATGGGCCAGCAAGGGGCGAGATAATTCACCCCTCCACTTT.

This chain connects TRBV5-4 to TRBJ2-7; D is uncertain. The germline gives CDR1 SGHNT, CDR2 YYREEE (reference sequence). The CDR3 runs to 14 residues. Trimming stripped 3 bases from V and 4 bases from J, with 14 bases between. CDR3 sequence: CASSSPGRPYEQYF. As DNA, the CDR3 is TGTGCCAGCAGCTCACCCGGACGGCCTTACGAGCAGTACTTC.

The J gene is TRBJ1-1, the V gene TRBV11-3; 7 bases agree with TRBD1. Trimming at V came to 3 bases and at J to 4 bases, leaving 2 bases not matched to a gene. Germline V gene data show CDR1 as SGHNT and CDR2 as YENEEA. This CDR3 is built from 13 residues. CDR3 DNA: TGTGCCAGCAGCTTGGGGGACAGCACTGAAGCTTTCTTT. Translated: CASSLGDSTEAFF.

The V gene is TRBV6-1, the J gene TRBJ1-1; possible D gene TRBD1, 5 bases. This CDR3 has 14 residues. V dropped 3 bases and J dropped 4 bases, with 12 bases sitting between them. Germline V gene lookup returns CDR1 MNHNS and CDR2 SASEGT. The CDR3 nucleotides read TGTGCCAGCAGTGACAGTCAGGGCATCACTGAAGCTTTCTTT. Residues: CASSDSQGITEAFF.

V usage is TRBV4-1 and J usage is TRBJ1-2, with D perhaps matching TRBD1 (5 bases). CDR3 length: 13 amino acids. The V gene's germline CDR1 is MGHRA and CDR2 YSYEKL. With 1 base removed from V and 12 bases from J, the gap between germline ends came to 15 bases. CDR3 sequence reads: CASSQGYGAKDTF. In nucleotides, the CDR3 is TGCGCCAGCAGCCAAGGATACGGGGCGAAGGACACCTTC.

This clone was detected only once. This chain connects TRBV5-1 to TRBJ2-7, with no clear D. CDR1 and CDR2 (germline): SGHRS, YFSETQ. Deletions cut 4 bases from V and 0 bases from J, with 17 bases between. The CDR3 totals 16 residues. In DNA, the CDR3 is TGCGCCAGCAGCCCCCCTAATGCCGTTTACTCCTACGAGCAGTACTTC. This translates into CASSPPNAVYSYEQYF.

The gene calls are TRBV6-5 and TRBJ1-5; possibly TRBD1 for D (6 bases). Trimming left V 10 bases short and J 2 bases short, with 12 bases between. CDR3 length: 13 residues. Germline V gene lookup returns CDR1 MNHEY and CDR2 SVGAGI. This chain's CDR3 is CATGAEGNQPQHF. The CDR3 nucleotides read TGTGCCACGGGGGCGGAAGGCAATCAGCCCCAGCATTTT.

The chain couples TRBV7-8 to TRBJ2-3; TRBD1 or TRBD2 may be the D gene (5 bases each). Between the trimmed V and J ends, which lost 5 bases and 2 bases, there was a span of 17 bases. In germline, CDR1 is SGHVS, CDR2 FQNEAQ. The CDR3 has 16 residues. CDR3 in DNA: TGTGCCAGCAGCCCCGGGGCAGGGTGGGTCACAGATACGCAGTATTTT. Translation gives CASSPGAGWVTDTQYF.

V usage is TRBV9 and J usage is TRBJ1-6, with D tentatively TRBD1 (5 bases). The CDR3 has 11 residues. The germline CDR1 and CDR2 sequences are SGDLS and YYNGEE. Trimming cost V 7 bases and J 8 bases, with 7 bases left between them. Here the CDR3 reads CASGTDSPLHF. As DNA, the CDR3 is TGTGCCAGCGGGACTGATTCACCCCTCCACTTT.